The 14 T cell receptor beta chains listed next were all sequenced from one sample in a study of metastatic and nonmetastatic thyroid tumors (dated by TCRdb to the early 2020s). The library was made by PCR. Sequencing used an Illumina HiSeq 4000. TCRdb cleaned the public reads at Q25 with fastp, built clones with MiXCR and kept in-frame beta chains. For this sample the table gives approximately 17,000 clones, of which under 30% were detected only once. Together, the top ten hold roughly 22% of the sample. No treatment had been received by any patient before thyroid surgery. The material sequenced was tumor tissue. The receptors were sampled from a female donor with papillary thyroid cancer or a benign thyroid nodule (not recorded which). Some clones in this sample may be carry-over from other donors' samples.

This clone appeared a few times. Germline and junction disagree at one end, which may indicate a read error. The chain is built from TRBV10-2 and TRBJ2-7; 7 positions agree with TRBD1. The CDR3 has 16 amino acids. CDR1 and CDR2 from the germline V gene are WSHSY and SAAADI. CDR3 loop: CASSDSRGRVSYEHYF. The CDR3 DNA reads TGCGCCAGCAGTGATTCGAGGGGGCGAGTCTCCTACGAGCATTACTTC.

The chain joins TRBV20-1 to TRBJ2-7; TRBD1 is a possible D gene (6 bases). The CDR3 length is 15 residues. The V end was cut by 4 bases, the J end by 7 bases, with 23 bases between. The V gene's germline CDR1 is DFQATT and CDR2 SNEGSKA (reference sequence). CDR3 DNA: TGCAGTGCTATAACCGCCATCCTCAGGGGAAAGGAGCAGTACTTC. It encodes CSAITAILRGKEQYF.

This clone was observed at least ten times. This may arise from a read error, as a much more abundant clone is one base away. This chain links TRBV7-2 with TRBJ1-5, with D hard to call. Germline CDR1 reads SGHTA; CDR2 reads FQGNSA. Trimming left V 6 bases short and J 0 bases short, with 6 bases between. The CDR3 length is 13 residues. CDR3 sequence (DNA): TGTGCCAGCAGTTATTCTAGCAATCAGCCCCAGCATTTT. This translates into CASSYSSNQPQHF.

This clone was recorded many times. This sequence joins TRBV7-9 and TRBJ2-7; D is uncertain. Trimming stripped 2 bases from V and 3 bases from J, with 2 bases between. This CDR3 has 11 residues. Germline CDR1 reads SEHNR; CDR2 reads FQNEAQ (reference sequence). In DNA form, the CDR3 reads TGTGCCAGCAGCTTACACTACGAGCAGTACTTC. This codes for CASSLHYEQYF.

This clone was observed many times. The chain employs TRBV28 and TRBJ1-5, with 7 bases identical to TRBD1. Unmatched junction bases numbered 9, after V lost 7 bases and J lost 6 bases. This CDR3 has 14 residues. Germline CDR1 and CDR2: MDHEN and SYDVKM. CDR3 loop: CASTLARGPQPQHF. The CDR3 DNA reads as TGTGCCAGCACCTTAGCGAGGGGGCCTCAGCCCCAGCATTTT.

This clone was counted once. Germline and junction disagree at one end, which may indicate a read error. The chain links TRBV5-1 to TRBJ2-3, with 7 bases lining up with TRBD1. Germline loops: CDR1 SGHRS, CDR2 YFSETQ. This CDR3 comprises 16 residues. CDR3 DNA sequence: TGCTCCAGCGGCTTGGGGGACAGTACTCTCACAGATACGCAGTATTTT. It yields the protein CSSGLGDSTLTDTQYF.

The chain couples TRBV5-1 to TRBJ2-7, with D maybe TRBD1 (5 bases). V gave up 0 bases and J gave up 7 bases, with 8 bases separating them. CDR1 and CDR2 from the germline V gene are SGHRS and YFSETQ. This CDR3 is built from 12 residues. The CDR3 DNA reads as TGCGCCAGCAGCTTGGGCAGGGCGGAGCAGTACTTC. It specifies CASSLGRAEQYF.

This clone was observed at least ten times. The chain has TRBV11-2 and TRBJ1-4; tentatively, D is TRBD1 (5 bases). Trimming took off 5 bases at V and 4 bases at J, with 11 bases between the two ends. CDR1 is SGHAT and CDR2 is FQNNGV in the germline V gene. The CDR3 runs to 14 residues. Here the CDR3 DNA reads TGTGCCAGCAGCCAGGGAAAGGGTAATGAAAAACTGTTTTTT. Its protein product is CASSQGKGNEKLFF.

This clone has at least ten counts. CDR3 bases: TGTGCCACTCAGGACAGGGGGCCGGTCACAGATACGCAGTATTTT. Translating it yields CATQDRGPVTDTQYF. V gene TRBV24-1 combines with J gene TRBJ2-3; 11 bases agree with TRBD1. The CDR3 totals 15 residues. J gave up 2 bases and V 10 bases, and 7 bases lay outside the gene matches. The germline gives CDR1 KGHDR, CDR2 SFDVKD.

This clone showed up many times. V is TRBV12-5 and J is TRBJ1-5; 11 positions match TRBD1. This CDR3 has 17 residues. CDR1 and CDR2 from the germline V gene are LGHNT and FRNRAP. The V segment lost 1 base and the J segment 2 bases; nucleotides outside the gene matches: 4. The CDR3 bases are TGTGCTAGTGGTTTGGGCCCGGGACAGGGGGGCAATCAGCCCCAGCATTTT. Its protein product is CASGLGPGQGGNQPQHF. Based on the CDR3 plus reference TRBV12-5 and TRBJ1-5, the full variable domain is DARVTQTPRHKVTEMGQEVTMRCQPILGHNTVFWYRQTMMQGLELLAYFRNRAPLDDSGMPKDRFSAEMPDATLATLKIQPSEPRDSAVYFCASGLGPGQGGNQPQHFGDGTRLSIL.

The chain joins TRBV7-8 to TRBJ2-7, with a tentative D call TRBD1 (6 bases). Germline V gene data show CDR1 as SGHVS and CDR2 as FQNEAQ. This CDR3 comprises 14 residues. Trimming cost V 1 base and J 4 bases, with 11 bases left between them. CDR3 DNA sequence: TGTGCCAGCAGCTTAGAGACAGGTCCGTACGAGCAGTACTTC. Encoded protein: CASSLETGPYEQYF.

This clone has at least ten counts. This chain uses TRBV10-3 with TRBJ2-5, with TRBD2 as a possible D gene (5 bases). The CDR3 spans 15 residues. Germline CDR1 is ENHRY and CDR2 is SYGVKD. With 3 bases removed from V and 0 bases from J, the gap between germline ends came to 11 bases. The CDR3 bases are TGTGCCATCAGTGAAGAAAGAGGGTACCAAGAGACCCAGTACTTC. Translation: CAISEERGYQETQYF.

This clone was seen just once. The genes are TRBV18 and TRBJ1-1, with TRBD1 matching 9 bases. The CDR3 is made up of 14 amino acids. With V trimmed by 3 bases and J by 4 bases, 3 bases remained unmatched. From germline, CDR1 is KGHSH and CDR2 LQKENI. The CDR3 is CASSPTGGVTEAFF. The CDR3 nucleotides are TGTGCCAGCTCACCGACAGGGGGGGTCACTGAAGCTTTCTTT.

This clone was picked up many times. The J gene is TRBJ2-7, the V gene TRBV9, with D perhaps TRBD1 (6 bases). V dropped 0 bases and J dropped 1 base, with 11 bases sitting between them. The germline gives CDR1 SGDLS, CDR2 YYNGEE. The CDR3 is made up of 15 amino acids. The DNA of the CDR3 is TGTGCCAGCAGCGTAGAGGGGGACCCATCCTACGAGCAGTACTTC. It encodes CASSVEGDPSYEQYF.